Below, 9 T cell receptor beta chains from the same sample are listed, as sequenced in a study of OX40 agonist ivuxolimab in advanced cancers. Only in-frame clones appear in the TCRdb table, and some are missing; sequencing was by immunoSEQ multiplex PCR. The sample yields about 22,000 clones, about 80% seen once. Material: CD4+ or CD8+ T cells sorted from blood, obtained in a trial of the OX40 agonist ivuxolimab. These receptor sequences come from an adult with an advanced solid tumor such as melanoma, head and neck, liver or kidney cancer.

This clone has only one observation. The rearrangement links TRBV18 to TRBJ2-1, with TRBD2 identical over 9 bases. The length of the CDR3 is 13 residues. In germline, CDR1 is KGHSH, CDR2 LQKENI. Losses at the gene ends were 0 bases for V and 15 bases for J; bases not matched to a gene: 6. This chain's CDR3 is CASSPPLAGPPFF. The DNA of the CDR3 is TGTGCCAGCTCACCACCCCTAGCGGGGCCACCGTTCTTC.

The genes are TRBV4-1 and TRBJ1-3; tentative D call: TRBD1 (5 bases). V lost 5 bases to trimming and J lost 0 bases, with 14 bases between them. The CDR3 sequence is 16 residues long. The germline V gene encodes CDR1 MGHRA and CDR2 YSYEKL. The CDR3 region is CASSAQALLSGNTIYF. DNA of the CDR3: TGCGCCAGCAGCGCACAGGCTCTCCTCTCTGGAAACACCATATATTTT.

V and J are TRBV27 and TRBJ2-3; D gene ambiguous. Per the germline V gene, CDR1 is MNHEY and CDR2 is SMNVEV (reference sequence). CDR3 length: 15 amino acids. V shed 2 bases and J shed 1 base, with 10 bases lying between them. CDR3 in amino acids: CASSLVWRGTDTQYF. In DNA form, the CDR3 reads TGTGCCAGCAGTTTAGTTTGGAGAGGCACAGATACGCAGTATTTT.

This clone appeared once. The rearrangement links TRBV4-1 to TRBJ2-7; tentatively, D is TRBD1 (5 bases). Trimming took 0 bases from V and 7 from J, leaving 10 bases between them. Germline CDR1 MGHRA, CDR2 YSYEKL. The CDR3 runs to 13 residues. CDR3 sequence reads: CASSQDTGWEQYF. CDR3 nucleotide sequence: TGCGCCAGCAGCCAAGACACAGGTTGGGAGCAGTACTTC.

The rearrangement joins TRBV19 to TRBJ2-2, with 7 positions matching TRBD1. The CDR3 has 13 amino acids. Per germline, CDR1 LNHDA and CDR2 SQIVND (reference sequence). V was clipped by 10 bases and J by 2 bases; unmatched bases: 4. CDR3 nucleotides: TGTGCCACCGGGACAGTCAACACCGGGGAGCTGTTTTTT. Amino acid sequence: CATGTVNTGELFF.

The rearrangement joins TRBV5-1 to TRBJ2-3; 13 bases fit TRBD2. V shed 0 bases, J shed 8 bases, and the junction held 6 bases outside the gene matches. This CDR3 has 16 residues. CDR1 SGHRS and CDR2 YFSETQ come from the germline V gene. As DNA, the CDR3 is TGCGCCAGCAGCTTGGCCGTTGGACTAGCGGGAGTTACGCAGTATTTT. This codes for CASSLAVGLAGVTQYF. Combining the CDR3 with reference TRBV5-1 and TRBJ2-3 gives the whole variable domain KAGVTQTPRYLIKTRGQQVTLSCSPISGHRSVSWYQQTPGQGLQFLFEYFSETQRNKGNFPGRFSGRQFSNSRSEMNVSTLELGDSALYLCASSLAVGLAGVTQYFGPGTRLTVL.

The chain couples TRBV15 to TRBJ2-1; 7 bases line up with TRBD1. V lost 5 bases, J lost 8 bases, and 9 bases stayed unmatched. Germline lookup yields CDR1 LNHNV and CDR2 YYDKDF (reference sequence). The CDR3 is 14 residues long. In DNA, the CDR3 is TGTGCCACCAGCGAGGGACAGACAATATATGAGCAGTTCTTC. It codes for CATSEGQTIYEQFF.

This clone occurred once. The chain joins TRBV19 to TRBJ2-5; 11 bases map to TRBD2. V was clipped by 6 bases and J by 5 bases; unmatched bases: 5. This CDR3 is 14 amino acids long. Looked up from germline, CDR1 is LNHDA and CDR2 is SQIVND (reference sequence). The chain's CDR3 is CASRPVAGGETQYF. CDR3 in DNA: TGTGCCAGTAGGCCGGTAGCGGGAGGGGAGACCCAGTACTTC.

This chain uses TRBV6-4 with TRBJ2-3, with 8 bases that match TRBD2. The V segment lost 4 bases and the J segment 4 bases; nucleotides outside the gene matches: 7. Germline V CDR1 and CDR2: MRHNA, SNTAGT. CDR3 size: 15 residues. In DNA, the CDR3 is TGTGCCAGCAGTGCGGTTGCGGGAGGTTCAGATACGCAGTATTTT. Translated: CASSAVAGGSDTQYF.